The rows below give T cell receptor beta chains drawn from one sample of a study of neurological immune-mediated disorders. Using its own MiXCR run on the 5' RACE reads, TCRdb lists one record per CDR3 protein. This table holds 95,000 or so distinct CDR3 sequences, roughly 4% found once. Sample: PBMCs. Every receptor here comes from a young woman with multiple sclerosis. The CDR3 runs from the conserved cysteine through the conserved F or W. D genes are given only for firm matches. Part of the rows lack a size; the others show once, few, many or a class for expanded clones.

size,J,D,V,length,DNA,CDR3
many,TRBJ2-7,TRBD2,TRBV6-6,15,TGTGCCAGCAGTTACTCTGCGGGAGGAGTGTGGGAGCAGTACTTC,CASSYSAGGVWEQYF
many,TRBJ2-5,NA,TRBV20-1,12,TGCAGTGCTAGAGTACAGAAAGAGACCCAGTACTTC,CSARVQKETQYF
many,TRBJ2-4,NA,TRBV3-1,17,TGTGCCAGCAGCGACCGGGACGGAGGACTAGCCAAAAACATTCAGTACTTC,CASSDRDGGLAKNIQYF
many,TRBJ2-7,TRBD2,TRBV20-1,14,TGCAGTGCTAGTATGGCTAGCGGGTTTTTCGAGCAGTACTTC,CSASMASGFFEQYF
many,TRBJ2-1,TRBD2,TRBV27,12,TGTGCCAGCAGTTATCGGGGGGATGAGCAGTTCTTC,CASSYRGDEQFF
many,TRBJ2-5,NA,TRBV4-3,15,TGCGCCAGCAGCCAGGGACCTAACCGGGGAGAGACCCAGTACTTC,CASSQGPNRGETQYF
many,TRBJ2-1,NA,TRBV20-1,15,TGCAGTGCTAGGGACTCTCGGGATAACTACAATGAGCAGTTCTTC,CSARDSRDNYNEQFF
many,TRBJ1-1,TRBD1,TRBV5-5,13,TGTGCCAGCAGCTTGGCTGGACAGGGCCAAGCTTTCTTT,CASSLAGQGQAFF
many,TRBJ1-2,NA,TRBV9,13,TGTGCCAGCAGCGTAATGAGTTTAAGTGGCTACACCTTC,CASSVMSLSGYTF
many,TRBJ1-6,NA,TRBV6-5,15,TGTGCCAGTCACGGGGCACTGCCTTATAATTCACCCCTCCACTTT,CASHGALPYNSPLHF
many,TRBJ1-6,NA,TRBV12-3/TRBV12-4,12,TGTGCCAGCAGTTCAAATGAATCACCCCTCCACTTT,CASSSNESPLHF
few,TRBJ2-2,TRBD1,TRBV20-1,14,TGCAGTGCTAGCAGGGGGACCGGGGCCGGGGAGCTGTTTTTT,CSASRGTGAGELFF
NA,TRBJ1-1,NA,TRBV5-1,14,TGCGCCAGCAGCAGGAGGGGGGTAAACACTGAAGCTTTCTTT,CASSRRGVNTEAFF
many,TRBJ2-2,NA,TRBV29-1,11,TGCAGCGTTTGGAACACCGGGGAGCTGTTTTTT,CSVWNTGELFF
many,TRBJ2-7,TRBD1,TRBV5-1,14,TGCGCCAGCAGTTACACACAGGGGGCCTACGAGCAGTACTTC,CASSYTQGAYEQYF
many,TRBJ2-5,TRBD2,TRBV20-1,16,TGCAGTGCTAGAGACCCTAGCGGGGGGGCCTTAGAGACCCAGTACTTC,CSARDPSGGALETQYF
many,TRBJ1-3,NA,TRBV7-2,14,TGTGCCAGCAGCTTAGAGTTAGGGGGAAACACCATATATTTT,CASSLELGGNTIYF
many,TRBJ1-2,TRBD1,TRBV7-9,15,TGTGCCAGCAGCAAGAACAGGGGACTTCTTAATGGCTACACCTTC,CASSKNRGLLNGYTF
many,TRBJ2-1,NA,TRBV20-1,14,TGCAGTGCTGGGGGGTGGGAGAGTCTCGGTGAGCAGTTCTTC,CSAGGWESLGEQFF
many,TRBJ1-4,NA,TRBV5-6,15,TGTGCCAGCAGCTCGGCCCCGGGACTCAATGAAAAACTGTTTTTT,CASSSAPGLNEKLFF
many,TRBJ1-6,NA,TRBV10-3,16,TGTGCCATCAGTGACAGGGGTAGTCCCTATAATTCACCCCTCCACTTT,CAISDRGSPYNSPLHF
many,TRBJ2-7,NA,TRBV6-5,15,TGTGCCAGCAGTTACTCAGGGGGTCTAAATTACGAGCAGTACTTC,CASSYSGGLNYEQYF
many,TRBJ2-1,TRBD2,TRBV5-1,15,TGCGCCAGCAGAGAGGCTAGCGGGAGTGTGAATGAGCAGTTCTTC,CASREASGSVNEQFF
many,TRBJ1-4,TRBD1,TRBV20-1,13,TGCAGTGCTAGGGACGGGACAGACTTAAAACTGTTTTTT,CSARDGTDLKLFF
many,TRBJ2-5,NA,TRBV2,13,TGTGCCAGCAGTGGGCAGATACAAGAGACCCAGTACTTC,CASSGQIQETQYF
many,TRBJ1-5,NA,TRBV18,14,TGTGCCAGCGCAGACATTGATAGCAATCAGCCCCAGCATTTT,CASADIDSNQPQHF
many,TRBJ2-1,TRBD2,TRBV5-6,18,TGTGCCAGCAGCTGGCGGACTAGCGGGACAAGCTCCTACAATGAGCAGTTCTTC,CASSWRTSGTSSYNEQFF
many,TRBJ2-4,NA,TRBV5-8,15,TGTGCCAGCAGCTTGGCAGGGTTGGCCAAAAACATTCAGTACTTC,CASSLAGLAKNIQYF
many,TRBJ1-5,NA,TRBV3-1,16,TGTGCCAGCAGCCAAGAAAGCCCAGGGGGCAATCAGCCCCAGCATTTT,CASSQESPGGNQPQHF
many,TRBJ1-2,NA,TRBV20-1,10,TGCAGTGCTAGAGCCTATGGCTACACCTTC,CSARAYGYTF
many,TRBJ1-1,NA,TRBV5-6,13,TGTGCCAGCAGTACGACAGGGAACACTGAAGCTTTCTTT,CASSTTGNTEAFF
many,TRBJ1-2,NA,TRBV20-1,11,TGCAGTGCCCGGGAGAACTATGGCTACACCTTC,CSARENYGYTF
many,TRBJ2-3,NA,TRBV11-2,12,TGTGCCAGCAGCCTCCGATGGGATACGCAGTATTTT,CASSLRWDTQYF
many,TRBJ2-7,NA,TRBV7-2,13,TGTGCCAGCAGCTTAGACCCGGCAAACGAGCAGTACTTC,CASSLDPANEQYF
NA,TRBJ2-7,TRBD2,TRBV27,16,TGTGCCAGCAGTTCTTCAAGGGTAGCGGGGGTTTACGAGCAGTACTTC,CASSSSRVAGVYEQYF
few,TRBJ2-2,NA,TRBV27,16,TGTGCCAGCAAACCAAACGCCCCGACAGTTCGCGGGGAGCTGTTTTTT,CASKPNAPTVRGELFF
many,TRBJ2-7,NA,TRBV20-1,14,TGCAGTGCTAGAGATCCGGAGGTTCACTACGAGCAGTACTTC,CSARDPEVHYEQYF
many,TRBJ2-5,TRBD2,TRBV5-1,16,TGCGCCAGCAGCTTAGGGCCTAGCGGGAGATGGGAGACCCAGTACTTC,CASSLGPSGRWETQYF
many,TRBJ1-2,NA,TRBV20-1,12,TGCAGTGCTAGTCTCCGGACAGATGGCTACACCTTC,CSASLRTDGYTF
many,TRBJ2-2,NA,TRBV30,14,TGTGCCTGGAGTGTACTGACAGCCACCGGGGAGCTGTTTTTT,CAWSVLTATGELFF
many,TRBJ1-5,NA,TRBV9,17,TGTGCCAGCAGCGCCCCGGCGGGGTTAGGATTAAGTCAGCCCCAGCATTTT,CASSAPAGLGLSQPQHF
many,TRBJ2-5,NA,TRBV7-2,16,TGTGCCAGCAGCTTATCCCCCCAGACAGGATGGGAGACCCAGTACTTC,CASSLSPQTGWETQYF
many,TRBJ2-3,NA,TRBV9,14,TGTGCCAGCAGCGGAGACAGGATCACAGATACGCAGTATTTT,CASSGDRITDTQYF
many,TRBJ2-7,NA,TRBV3-1,14,TGTGCCAGCAGCCAAGCCCCGGAGACCTACGAGCAGTACTTC,CASSQAPETYEQYF
many,TRBJ1-4,NA,TRBV28,14,TGTGCCAGCACCGAACGGGCAACTAATGAAAAACTGTTTTTT,CASTERATNEKLFF
many,TRBJ2-3,TRBD1,TRBV7-8,15,TGTGCCAGCAGCTTAAACAGGGGACCGTCAGATACGCAGTATTTT,CASSLNRGPSDTQYF
many,TRBJ2-1,TRBD2,TRBV5-4,18,TGTGCCAGCCAACCGGGACTAGCGGGTTATAGCTCCTACAATGAGCAGTTCTTC,CASQPGLAGYSSYNEQFF
many,TRBJ2-2,NA,TRBV7-9,15,TGTGCCAGCAGCTCGCAAGAAGCAAGAACGGGGGAGCTGTTTTTT,CASSSQEARTGELFF
many,TRBJ2-5,TRBD1,TRBV20-1,14,TGCAGTGCCAGAGACAGGGGAAAAAGGGAGACCCAGTACTTC,CSARDRGKRETQYF
many,TRBJ2-1,TRBD2,TRBV27,15,TGTGCCAGCAGTCCATGGACTAGCGGGAGGGAGGTGCAGTTCTTC,CASSPWTSGREVQFF
many,TRBJ1-2,NA,TRBV20-1,12,TGCAGTGCTAAACAGGGTAACGGTGGCTACACCTTC,CSAKQGNGGYTF
few,TRBJ2-1,NA,TRBV5-1,15,TGCGCCAGCAGCAAACAGGCGAGCTCCTACAATGAGCAGTTCTTC,CASSKQASSYNEQFF
many,TRBJ1-3,NA,TRBV20-1,14,TGCAGTGCTCCCGACGCTTCCTCTGGAAACACCATATATTTT,CSAPDASSGNTIYF
many,TRBJ2-5,NA,TRBV29-1,15,TGCAGCGTTGAATTGGCCACAAGATCACAAGAGACCCAGTACTTC,CSVELATRSQETQYF